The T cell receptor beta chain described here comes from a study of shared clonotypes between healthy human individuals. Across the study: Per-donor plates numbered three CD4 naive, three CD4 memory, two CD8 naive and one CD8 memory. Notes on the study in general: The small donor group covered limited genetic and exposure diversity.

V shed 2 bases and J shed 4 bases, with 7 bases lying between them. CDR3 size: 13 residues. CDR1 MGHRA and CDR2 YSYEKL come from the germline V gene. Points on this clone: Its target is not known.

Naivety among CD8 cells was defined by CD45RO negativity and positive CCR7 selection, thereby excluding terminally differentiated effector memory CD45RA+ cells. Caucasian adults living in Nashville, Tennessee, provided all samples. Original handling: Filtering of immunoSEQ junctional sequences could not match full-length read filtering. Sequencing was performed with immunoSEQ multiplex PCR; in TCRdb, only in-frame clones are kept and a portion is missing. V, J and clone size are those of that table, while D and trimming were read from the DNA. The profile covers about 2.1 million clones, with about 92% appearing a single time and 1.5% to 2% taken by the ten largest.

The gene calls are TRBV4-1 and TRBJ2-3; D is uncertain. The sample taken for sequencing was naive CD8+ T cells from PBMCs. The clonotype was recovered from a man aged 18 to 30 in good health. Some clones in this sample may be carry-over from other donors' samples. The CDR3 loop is CASSQLPADTQYF. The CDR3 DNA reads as TGCGCCAGCAGCCAACTTCCCGCAGATACGCAGTATTTT.